This record covers a single TCR beta chain. The antigen is undetermined. This sample stems from a study of identical twins. Study outcomes and limitations: Researchers reported excess low generation probability among twin-shared out-of-frame alpha sequences.

TCRdb reanalysed the 5' RACE reads using MiXCR and keeps one entry per CDR3 protein. The sample carries hundreds of thousands of distinct CDR3 sequences, under 8.5% recorded once. The trim removed 5 bases at V and 7 bases at J, leaving 13 bases unmatched. CDR1 MNHEY and CDR2 SMNVEV come from the germline V gene (reference sequence). The CDR3 length is 16 residues. In addition, the sample was reused for a study of yellow fever vaccine responses in identical twins.

The sequenced sample was PBMCs. The receptor was isolated from a woman in her late teens or twenties in good health. The V and J genes are TRBV27 and TRBJ2-5; TRBD1 agrees at 10 bases. CDR3 coding DNA: TGTGCCAGCAGTCCGAGGGGGACAGGGGATCCAGGGACCCAGTACTTC. This gives the protein CASSPRGTGDPGTQYF.